The next 18 T cell receptor beta chains were all read from a single sample in a study of immune evolution from preneoplasia to lung adenocarcinoma. Assay: immunoSEQ multiplex PCR; the TCRdb copy retains only in-frame clones and omits some. The sample lists over 5,500 clones, more than 80% occurring once. Material: FFPE lung adenocarcinoma in situ tissue. These receptors originate from a donor older than 65 with lung adenocarcinoma.

CDR3 region: CASERLAGGRPNRNNEQFF. The CDR3 bases are TGCGCCAGCGAGCGACTAGCGGGAGGGCGCCCAAACCGAAACAATGAGCAGTTCTTC. This chain connects TRBV10-1 to TRBJ2-1, with TRBD2 matching 14 bases. Germline V gene data show CDR1 as WNHNN and CDR2 as SYGVQD (reference sequence). The V gene end was trimmed by 8 bases and the J gene end by 5 bases; junction bases not matched to a gene: 17. This CDR3 region has 19 residues.

The chain is built from TRBV12-5 and TRBJ2-1, with 11 positions matching TRBD2. J lost 9 bases, V lost 2 bases, and 9 bases had no gene match. This CDR3 region has 16 residues. Germline V CDR1 and CDR2: LGHNT, FRNRAP. The CDR3 nucleotides are TGTGCTAGTGGTTTGACACTAGCGGGAGAAGGGAGTGAGCAGTTCTTC. It encodes CASGLTLAGEGSEQFF.

The V and J genes are TRBV21-1 and TRBJ1-5. TRBV21-1 is a pseudogene locus. The CDR3 loop spans 18 amino acids. CDR3 sequence: CASSKAQVGGVNRQPQHF. DNA for the CDR3: TGTGCCAGCAGCAAAGCGCAGGTTGGTGGGGTTAATAGACAGCCCCAGCATTTT.

This clone was observed a handful of times. The CDR3 sequence: CASSSLADTGELFF. For the CDR3, the DNA is TGTGCCAGTAGTTCCCTAGCGGACACCGGGGAGCTGTTTTTT. The chain uses TRBV19 and TRBJ2-2; TRBD2 agrees at 7 bases. V lost 5 bases to trimming and J lost 3 bases; unmatched junction nucleotides: 3. The CDR3 is 14 amino acids. Germline values: CDR1 LNHDA, CDR2 SQIVND (reference sequence).

This chain joins TRBV30 and TRBJ2-2, with TRBD1 as a possible D gene (6 bases). Germline-derived CDR1 and CDR2 are GTSNPN and SVGIG (reference sequence). The ends were cut back, 7 bases at V and 0 bases at J, with 12 bases in the middle. CDR3 length: 14 residues. The CDR3 region is CASTDSSNTGELFF. The DNA of the CDR3 is TGTGCCTCCACGGACAGTTCGAACACCGGGGAGCTGTTTTTT.

DNA for the CDR3: TGTGCCAGCAGCGTCGGAGGAAGTTACGAGCAGTACTTC. Protein: CASSVGGSYEQYF. V and J are TRBV7-2 and TRBJ2-7, with a weak D call TRBD2 (5 bases). The length of the CDR3 is 13 residues. V lost 5 bases and J lost 4, with 12 bases in between. Germline V gives CDR1 SGHTA, CDR2 FQGNSA.

The genes are TRBV7-9 and TRBJ2-3; D is perhaps TRBD1 (6 bases). Germline V gene lookup returns CDR1 SEHNR and CDR2 FQNEAQ (reference sequence). The germline V and J ends were trimmed by 5 bases and 0 bases, with 18 bases remaining between them. This CDR3 is built from 17 residues. The CDR3 is CASSGTGLGLSTDTQYF. Here the CDR3 DNA reads TGTGCCAGCAGCGGTACAGGGTTGGGCCTTAGCACAGATACGCAGTATTTT.

The chain links TRBV12-5 to TRBJ2-1, with 8 bases that match TRBD2. Germline CDR1 LGHNT, CDR2 FRNRAP. Trimming removed 4 bases from V and 4 bases from J; junction bases left unmatched: 6. The CDR3 is 15 residues long. The CDR3 nucleotides read TGTGCTAGTGGTTCCGGACTAGCTTCATACAATGAGCAGTTCTTC. Encoded protein: CASGSGLASYNEQFF.

The rearrangement joins TRBV15 to TRBJ2-2; D is unclear. Germline V gene data show CDR1 as LNHNV and CDR2 as YYDKDF (reference sequence). This CDR3 contains 16 residues. V dropped 0 bases and J dropped 0 bases, with 8 bases sitting between them. The DNA of the CDR3 is TGTGCCACCAGCAGAGATCGAATTCCGAACACCGGGGAGCTGTTTTTT. Translated: CATSRDRIPNTGELFF.

CDR3 DNA sequence: TGTGCCATCAGTGTTAAATACGAGCAGTACTTC. Protein: CAISVKYEQYF. The chain couples TRBV10-3 to TRBJ2-7; D is unresolved. The CDR3 sequence is 11 residues long. V lost 4 bases to trimming and J lost 4 bases, with 5 bases between them. Germline loops: CDR1 ENHRY, CDR2 SYGVKD.

The chain employs TRBV18 and TRBJ2-1, with D possibly being TRBD1 (6 bases). CDR3 length equals 13 residues. Germline CDR1 and CDR2: KGHSH and LQKENI. Trimming pared 0 bases from V and 8 bases from J, leaving 8 bases between. The CDR3 here is CASSPPGADEQFF. The CDR3 DNA reads TGTGCCAGCTCACCACCGGGGGCAGATGAGCAGTTCTTC.

The chain recombines TRBV6-6 with TRBJ1-3, with D possibly TRBD1 on 6 matching bases. This CDR3 has 15 amino acids. CDR1 and CDR2 (germline): MNHNY, SVGAGI (reference sequence). V was shortened by 5 bases and J by 0 bases, with 11 bases between the two germline ends. The chain's CDR3 is CASSMDRYSGNTIYF. The CDR3 DNA sequence: TGTGCCAGCAGTATGGACAGATACTCTGGAAACACCATATATTTT.

The chain is built from TRBV5-4 and TRBJ2-5; TRBD1 matches at 9 bases. The germline gives CDR1 SGHNT, CDR2 YYREEE (reference sequence). V was pared by 4 bases and J by 1 base, with 5 bases of the junction left unmatched. This CDR3 has 15 amino acids. The CDR3 is CASSGRTGAQETQYF. The CDR3, as DNA: TGTGCCAGCAGCGGCCGGACAGGGGCCCAAGAGACCCAGTACTTC.

The chain links TRBV27 to TRBJ2-7; D is unresolved. CDR1 and CDR2 from the germline V gene are MNHEY and SMNVEV (reference sequence). Trimming removed 5 bases from V and 7 bases from J, with 15 bases in between. The CDR3 runs 13 residues. The CDR3 spells CASSPETGLEQYF. CDR3 sequence (DNA): TGTGCCAGCAGTCCTGAGACTGGCCTGGAGCAGTACTTC.

The genes are TRBV4-2 and TRBJ2-1, with 7 bases matching TRBD2. The CDR3 is made up of 17 amino acids. The germline V gene has CDR1 LGHNA and CDR2 YNFKEQ. J gave up 9 bases and V 1 base, and 15 bases lay outside the gene matches. The CDR3 bases are TGTGCCAGCAGCCAAGTTGCGGGAGCCGGAATGGGAGGTGAGCAGTTCTTC. Its translation is CASSQVAGAGMGGEQFF.

The table lists this clone with a few counts. The chain combines TRBV5-1 with TRBJ2-6, with D unresolved. The CDR3 extends over 13 amino acids. Trimming shortened V by 0 bases and J by 3 bases, and 1 base separated the two germline ends. The germline V gene has CDR1 SGHRS and CDR2 YFSETQ. CDR3 loop: CASSLDGANVLTF. The CDR3 DNA follows: TGCGCCAGCAGCTTGGATGGGGCCAACGTCCTGACTTTC.

The rearrangement uses TRBV7-8 and TRBJ2-1, with 12 bases that match TRBD1. This CDR3 is 15 amino acids long. CDR1 SGHVS and CDR2 FQNEAQ come from the germline V gene. Germline trimming cut 5 bases from V and 7 bases from J; bases unmatched to any gene: 6. For the CDR3, the DNA is TGTGCCAGCAGCCAGGGACAGGGGGCATGGAATGAGCAGTTCTTC. Protein sequence: CASSQGQGAWNEQFF.

The chain has TRBV5-1 and TRBJ2-7, with 10 bases matching TRBD2. V was pared by 4 bases and J by 3 bases, with 7 bases of the junction left unmatched. CDR1 and CDR2 (germline): SGHRS, YFSETQ. This CDR3 is 15 amino acids long. The CDR3 DNA sequence: TGCGCCAGCAGCCCGCTAGCGGGAGAAAACTACGAGCAGTACTTC. Protein: CASSPLAGENYEQYF.